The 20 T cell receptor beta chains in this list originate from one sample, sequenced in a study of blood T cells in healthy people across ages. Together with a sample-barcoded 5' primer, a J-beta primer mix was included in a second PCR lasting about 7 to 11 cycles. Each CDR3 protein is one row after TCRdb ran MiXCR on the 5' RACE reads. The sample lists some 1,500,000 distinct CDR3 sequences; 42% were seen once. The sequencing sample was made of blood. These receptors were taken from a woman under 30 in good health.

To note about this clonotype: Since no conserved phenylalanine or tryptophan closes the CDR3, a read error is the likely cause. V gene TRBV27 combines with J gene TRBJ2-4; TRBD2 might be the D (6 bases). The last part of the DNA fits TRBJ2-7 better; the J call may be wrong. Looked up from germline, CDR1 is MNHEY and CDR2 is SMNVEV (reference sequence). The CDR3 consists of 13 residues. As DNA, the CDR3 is TGTGCCAGCAGTGTAAGCGGGCTATTCGAGCAGTACTCC. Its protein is CASSVSGLFEQYS.

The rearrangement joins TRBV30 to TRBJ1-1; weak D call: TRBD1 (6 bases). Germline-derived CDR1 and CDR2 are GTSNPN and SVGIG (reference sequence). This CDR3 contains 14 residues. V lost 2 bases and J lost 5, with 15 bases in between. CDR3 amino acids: CAWSWGGAGTEAFF. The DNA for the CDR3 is TGTGCCTGGAGTTGGGGGGGGGCGGGTACTGAAGCTTTCTTT.

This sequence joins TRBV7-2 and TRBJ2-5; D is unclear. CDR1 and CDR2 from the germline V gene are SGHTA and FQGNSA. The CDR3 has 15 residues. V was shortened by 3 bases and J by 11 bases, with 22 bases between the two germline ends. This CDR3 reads CASSLFHNSPNEQYF. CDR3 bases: TGTGCCAGCAGCTTGTTCCATAACTCTCCCAATGAGCAGTACTTC.

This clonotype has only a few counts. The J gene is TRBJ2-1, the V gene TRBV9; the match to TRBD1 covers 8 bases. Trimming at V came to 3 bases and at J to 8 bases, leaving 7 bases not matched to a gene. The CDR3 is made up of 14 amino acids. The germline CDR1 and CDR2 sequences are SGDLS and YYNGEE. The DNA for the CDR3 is TGTGCCAGCAGCGACCGGGACAGGAGCGATGAGCAGTTCTTC. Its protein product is CASSDRDRSDEQFF.

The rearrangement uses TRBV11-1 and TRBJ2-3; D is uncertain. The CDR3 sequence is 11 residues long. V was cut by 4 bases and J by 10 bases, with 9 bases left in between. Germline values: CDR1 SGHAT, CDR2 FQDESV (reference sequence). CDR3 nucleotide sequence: TGTGCCAGCAGCTCCCAATTACCGCAGTATTTT. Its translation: CASSSQLPQYF.

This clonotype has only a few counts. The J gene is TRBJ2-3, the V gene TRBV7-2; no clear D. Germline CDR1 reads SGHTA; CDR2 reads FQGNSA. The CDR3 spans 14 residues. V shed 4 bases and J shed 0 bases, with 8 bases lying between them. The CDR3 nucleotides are TGTGCCAGCAGCTACGACGTTAGCACAGATACGCAGTATTTT. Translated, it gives CASSYDVSTDTQYF.

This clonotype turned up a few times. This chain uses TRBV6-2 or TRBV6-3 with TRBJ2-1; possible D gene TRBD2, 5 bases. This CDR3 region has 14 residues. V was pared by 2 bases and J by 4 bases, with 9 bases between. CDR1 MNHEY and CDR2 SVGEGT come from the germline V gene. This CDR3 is CASSYRPGYNEQFF. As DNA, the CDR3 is TGTGCCAGCAGTTACCGACCGGGATACAATGAGCAGTTCTTC.

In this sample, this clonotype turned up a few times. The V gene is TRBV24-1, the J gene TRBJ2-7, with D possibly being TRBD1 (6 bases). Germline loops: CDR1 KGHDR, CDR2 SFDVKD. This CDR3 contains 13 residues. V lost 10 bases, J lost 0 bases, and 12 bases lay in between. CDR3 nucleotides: TGTGCCACACCGGAGACAGGCTCCTACGAGCAGTACTTC. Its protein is CATPETGSYEQYF.

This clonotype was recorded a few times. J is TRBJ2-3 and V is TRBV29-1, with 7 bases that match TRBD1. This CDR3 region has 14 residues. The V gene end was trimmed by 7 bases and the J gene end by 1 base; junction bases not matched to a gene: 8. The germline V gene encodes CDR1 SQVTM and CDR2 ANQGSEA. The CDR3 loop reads CSDTDRARTDTQYF. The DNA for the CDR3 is TGCAGCGACACCGACAGGGCTCGCACAGATACGCAGTATTTT.

CDR3 in DNA: TGCAGTGCCCCGACAGGGAGCGAGCAGTACTTC. It is translated as CSAPTGSEQYF. The chain carries TRBV20-1 and TRBJ2-5; 7 bases are shared with TRBD1. The DNA matches TRBJ2-7 better at its end, which makes the J call doubtful. This CDR3 comprises 11 residues. CDR1 and CDR2 (germline): DFQATT, SNEGSKA (reference sequence).

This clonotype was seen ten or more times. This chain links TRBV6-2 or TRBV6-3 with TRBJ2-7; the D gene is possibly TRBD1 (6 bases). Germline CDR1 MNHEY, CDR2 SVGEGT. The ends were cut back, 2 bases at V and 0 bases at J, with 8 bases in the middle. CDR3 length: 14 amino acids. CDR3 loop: CASSYETGSYEQYF. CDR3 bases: TGTGCCAGCAGTTACGAGACAGGCTCCTACGAGCAGTACTTC.

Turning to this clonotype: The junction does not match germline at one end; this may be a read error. The CDR3 region has the DNA TGTGCCGGCAGCTTACCGGGCCGCTCCTACGAGCAGTACTTC. Encoded protein: CAGSLPGRSYEQYF. The V gene is TRBV6-6, the J gene TRBJ2-7; D not resolved. The length of the CDR3 is 14 residues. In germline, CDR1 is MNHNY, CDR2 SVGAGI (reference sequence).

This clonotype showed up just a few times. The CDR3 protein is CATTGGEYTEAFF. The CDR3 DNA reads TGTGCCACCACGGGAGGGGAGTACACTGAAGCTTTCTTT. The rearrangement joins TRBV24-1 to TRBJ1-1; a possible D gene is TRBD1 (5 bases). This CDR3 is built from 13 residues. CDR1 and CDR2 (germline): KGHDR, SFDVKD. V dropped 8 bases and J dropped 3 bases, with 12 bases sitting between them.

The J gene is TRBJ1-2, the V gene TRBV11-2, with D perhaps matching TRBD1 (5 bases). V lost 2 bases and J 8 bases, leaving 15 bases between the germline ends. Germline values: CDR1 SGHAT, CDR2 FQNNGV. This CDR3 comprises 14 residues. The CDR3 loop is CASSLLAGWLGYTF. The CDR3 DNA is TGTGCCAGCAGCTTATTAGCAGGGTGGTTGGGCTACACCTTC.

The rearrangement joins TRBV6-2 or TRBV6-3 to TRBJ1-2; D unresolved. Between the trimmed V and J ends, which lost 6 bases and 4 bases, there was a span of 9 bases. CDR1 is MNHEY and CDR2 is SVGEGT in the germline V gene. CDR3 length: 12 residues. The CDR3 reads CASRPPFYGYTF. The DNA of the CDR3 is TGTGCCAGCAGACCCCCGTTCTATGGCTACACCTTC.

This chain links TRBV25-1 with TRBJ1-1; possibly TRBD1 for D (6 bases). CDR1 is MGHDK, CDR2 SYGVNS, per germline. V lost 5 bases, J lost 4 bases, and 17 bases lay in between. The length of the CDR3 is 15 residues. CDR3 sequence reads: CASSYPDRPGTEAFF. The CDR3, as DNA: TGTGCCAGCAGTTACCCCGACAGGCCGGGCACTGAAGCTTTCTTT.

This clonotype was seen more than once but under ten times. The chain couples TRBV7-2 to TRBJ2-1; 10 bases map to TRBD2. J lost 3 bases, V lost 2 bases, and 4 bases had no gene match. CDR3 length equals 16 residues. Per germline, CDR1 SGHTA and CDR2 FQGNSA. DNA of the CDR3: TGTGCCAGCAGCTTACAGCGGGGGGGCCGCTACAATGAGCAGTTCTTC. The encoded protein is CASSLQRGGRYNEQFF.

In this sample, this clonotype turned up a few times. The DNA of the CDR3 is TGTGCCAGCAGCCCCGGACACCTTAGGGACACTGAAGCTTTCTTT. The encoded protein is CASSPGHLRDTEAFF. V is TRBV7-9 and J is TRBJ1-1; TRBD1 might be the D (5 bases). CDR1 and CDR2 from the germline V gene are SEHNR and FQNEAQ (reference sequence). V was trimmed by 5 bases and J by 3 bases, leaving 16 bases between them. The CDR3 loop spans 15 amino acids.

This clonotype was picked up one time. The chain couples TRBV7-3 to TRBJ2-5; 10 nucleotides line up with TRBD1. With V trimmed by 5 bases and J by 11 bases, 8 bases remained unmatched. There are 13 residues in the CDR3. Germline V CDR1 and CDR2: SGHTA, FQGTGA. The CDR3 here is CASSPVPGQGQYF. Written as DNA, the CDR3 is TGTGCCAGCAGCCCTGTCCCGGGACAGGGGCAGTACTTC.

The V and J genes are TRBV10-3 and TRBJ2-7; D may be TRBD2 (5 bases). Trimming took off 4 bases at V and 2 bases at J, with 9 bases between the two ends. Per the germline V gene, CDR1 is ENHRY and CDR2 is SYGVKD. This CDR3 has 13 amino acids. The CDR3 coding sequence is TGTGCCATCAGTGGGGGAGTAGCCTACGAGCAGTACTTC. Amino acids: CAISGGVAYEQYF.